This passage covers 27 T cell receptor beta chains from one sample sequenced in a study of CD8+ T cells in alopecia areata. Regarding treatment: oral pan-JAK inhibitor, 5-10 mg twice daily. Extracted RNA was reverse transcribed, and the resulting cDNA served as sequencing template. The data were produced by immunoSEQ multiplex PCR, yet TCRdb's version contains in-frame clones alone and is incomplete. This table has 150,000 to 200,000 clones, approximately 52% appearing once. Source: CD4+ T cells sorted from blood, taken at approximately week 61, from a patient treated with tofacitinib. The receptor set was obtained from a human donor with alopecia areata.

Here the CDR3 reads CASSEDRWDQPQHF. CDR3 sequence (DNA): TGTGCCAGCAGTGAAGACAGGTGGGATCAGCCCCAGCATTTT. The chain couples TRBV6-1 to TRBJ1-5; TRBD1 might be the D (5 bases). The CDR3 contains 14 residues. CDR1 MNHNS and CDR2 SASEGT come from the germline V gene. Deletions cut 1 base from V and 5 bases from J, with 9 bases between.

A word on this clone: The sample carries other DNA sequences with the same CDR3. The V call is TRBV6-5, the J call TRBJ2-7; D is undetermined. The CDR3 consists of 11 residues. Trimming shortened V by 2 bases and J by 4 bases, and 3 bases separated the two germline ends. Germline loops: CDR1 MNHEY, CDR2 SVGAGI. Here the CDR3 DNA reads TGTGCCAGCAGTTACGATTACGAGCAGTACTTC. Amino acid sequence: CASSYDYEQYF.

With regard to this clone: The sample contains more than one DNA sequence encoding this CDR3. The genes are TRBV30 and TRBJ2-1; 10 bases match TRBD1. This CDR3 contains 14 residues. Germline-derived CDR1 and CDR2 are GTSNPN and SVGIG (reference sequence). Trimming took 5 bases from V and 4 from J; bases not matched to a gene: 5. The CDR3 loop is CAWDRDRGYNEQFF. The CDR3 DNA reads as TGTGCCTGGGATCGGGACAGGGGATACAATGAGCAGTTCTTC.

V usage is TRBV6-6 and J usage is TRBJ1-6, with TRBD1 identical over 7 bases. V shed 2 bases, J shed 10 bases, and the junction held 5 bases outside the gene matches. The CDR3 is 14 amino acids. Per germline, CDR1 MNHNY and CDR2 SVGAGI (reference sequence). The chain's CDR3 is CASSYRQGDSPLHF. DNA of the CDR3: TGTGCCAGCAGTTACCGACAGGGTGACTCACCCCTCCACTTT.

The rearrangement links TRBV29-1 to TRBJ2-3; D uncertain. Trimming removed 3 bases from V and 1 base from J, with 5 bases in between. CDR1 is SQVTM, CDR2 ANQGSEA, per germline. The CDR3 length is 12 residues. CDR3 in amino acids: CSVEFGTDTQYF. Here the CDR3 DNA reads TGCAGCGTTGAGTTCGGCACAGATACGCAGTATTTT.

This clone showed up just a few times. The V call is TRBV6-6, the J call TRBJ2-3; no clear D gene. CDR3 length equals 11 residues. Germline CDR1 is MNHNY and CDR2 is SVGAGI (reference sequence). V was cut by 5 bases and J by 5 bases, with 5 bases left in between. The CDR3 region is CASSLGDTQYF. CDR3 DNA sequence: TGTGCCAGCAGTCTCGGAGATACGCAGTATTTT.

This clone was detected once. The V gene is TRBV7-2, the J gene TRBJ2-7; TRBD1 matches 7 bases. CDR3 length: 13 amino acids. Looked up from germline, CDR1 is SGHTA and CDR2 is FQGNSA. With V trimmed by 5 bases and J by 3 bases, 4 bases remained unmatched. The CDR3 sequence is CASSPGQNYEQYF. CDR3 DNA sequence: TGTGCCAGCAGCCCGGGACAGAACTACGAGCAGTACTTC.

The rearrangement joins TRBV29-1 to TRBJ1-1, with D perhaps matching TRBD1 (6 bases). The germline V gene encodes CDR1 SQVTM and CDR2 ANQGSEA. V was shortened by 3 bases and J by 4 bases, with 15 bases between the two germline ends. This CDR3 is 14 amino acids long. The CDR3 DNA reads TGCAGCGTTGACCGGCAGGGGATAGGCACTGAAGCTTTCTTT. Encoded protein: CSVDRQGIGTEAFF.

This clone showed up just a few times. V gene TRBV5-6 combines with J gene TRBJ2-5; TRBD1 might be the D (7 bases). From germline, CDR1 is SGHDT and CDR2 YYEEEE. The CDR3 spans 15 residues. V was pared by 3 bases and J by 2 bases, with 14 bases between. The CDR3 is CASSSEEGAQETQYF. The DNA of the CDR3 is TGTGCCAGCAGCTCGGAGGAGGGGGCGCAAGAGACCCAGTACTTC.

J is TRBJ2-5 and V is TRBV25-1; the D is unclear. The V end was cut by 7 bases, the J end by 7 bases, with 10 bases between. This CDR3 contains 11 residues. CDR1 and CDR2 from the germline V gene are MGHDK and SYGVNS. The CDR3 protein is CASTRLGTQYF. The DNA of the CDR3 is TGTGCCAGCACCCGATTGGGGACCCAGTACTTC.

The rearrangement joins TRBV2 to TRBJ2-5; D gene ambiguous. This CDR3 region has 13 residues. CDR1 is SNHLY, CDR2 FYNNEI, per germline. V lost 4 bases to trimming and J lost 7 bases, with 13 bases between them. The CDR3 loop is CASSGGLDLTQYF. The CDR3 coding sequence is TGTGCCAGCAGTGGCGGTCTAGATCTGACCCAGTACTTC.

This clone showed up just a few times. The chain links TRBV12-5 to TRBJ2-3, with D possibly being TRBD2 (5 bases). Between the trimmed V and J ends, which lost 0 bases and 3 bases, there was a span of 10 bases. The CDR3 is made up of 15 amino acids. The germline gives CDR1 LGHNT, CDR2 FRNRAP. CDR3 sequence reads: CASGLVLGLTDTQYF. The CDR3 DNA reads TGTGCTAGTGGTTTGGTCCTAGGACTGACAGATACGCAGTATTTT.

This clone was seen a single time. The chain joins TRBV15 to TRBJ2-1; 8 positions agree with TRBD2. Germline CDR1 LNHNV, CDR2 YYDKDF (reference sequence). Unmatched junction bases numbered 6, after V lost 1 base and J lost 4 bases. The CDR3 totals 16 residues. The CDR3 DNA reads TGTGCCACCAGCAGAGCACGCGGGGGGCTTTACAATGAGCAGTTCTTC. Translating gives CATSRARGGLYNEQFF. Full variable domain (remainder filled in from reference TRBV15 and TRBJ2-1): DAMVIQNPRYQVTQFGKPVTLSCSQTLNHNVMYWYQQKSSQAPKLLFHYYDKDFNNEADTPDNFQSRRPNTSFCFLDIRSPGLGDTAMYLCATSRARGGLYNEQFFGPGTRLTVL.

This chain joins TRBV5-1 and TRBJ1-1, with 7 nucleotides matching TRBD1. This CDR3 comprises 12 residues. V was pared by 4 bases and J by 7 bases, with 4 bases of the junction left unmatched. The germline V gene has CDR1 SGHRS and CDR2 YFSETQ. The CDR3: CASSPDRVEAFF. The CDR3 DNA is TGCGCCAGCAGCCCAGACAGGGTTGAAGCTTTCTTT. Filled out from reference TRBV5-1 and TRBJ1-1, the complete variable domain reads KAGVTQTPRYLIKTRGQQVTLSCSPISGHRSVSWYQQTPGQGLQFLFEYFSETQRNKGNFPGRFSGRQFSNSRSEMNVSTLELGDSALYLCASSPDRVEAFFGQGTRLTVV.

The V gene is TRBV29-1, the J gene TRBJ1-1; D is unclear. V lost 0 bases and J lost 1, with 6 bases in between. This CDR3 contains 13 residues. Germline loops: CDR1 SQVTM, CDR2 ANQGSEA. DNA for the CDR3: TGCAGCGTTGAAGATCGGAGGAACACTGAAGCTTTCTTT. Translation: CSVEDRRNTEAFF.

The genes are TRBV6-5 and TRBJ2-7; 7 positions agree with TRBD1. The CDR3 is made up of 14 amino acids. Germline assignment: CDR1 MNHEY and CDR2 SVGAGI. V was pared by 6 bases and J by 4 bases, with 9 bases of the junction left unmatched. CDR3 nucleotide sequence: TGTGCCAGCAGGAGGGGGCGCTCTGGATACGAGCAGTACTTC. Residues: CASRRGRSGYEQYF.

The J gene is TRBJ2-5, the V gene TRBV11-2; 9 bases agree with TRBD1. The junction had 4 bases not matched to a gene; V was cut back by 3 bases and J by 2 bases. Germline lookup yields CDR1 SGHAT and CDR2 FQNNGV. The CDR3 is 15 residues long. The DNA of the CDR3 is TGTGCCAGCAGCTTCCCCGGGACAGGGCAAGAGACCCAGTACTTC. It encodes CASSFPGTGQETQYF.

Notes on this clone: The sample carries other DNA sequences with the same CDR3. This sequence joins TRBV29-1 and TRBJ1-1; D might be TRBD1 (5 bases). Deletions cut 6 bases from V and 3 bases from J, with 11 bases between. The CDR3 spans 12 residues. CDR1 SQVTM and CDR2 ANQGSEA come from the germline V gene. CDR3 loop: CSVGQGDTEAFF. The CDR3 DNA follows: TGCAGCGTCGGTCAGGGTGACACTGAAGCTTTCTTT.

This clone turned up a few times. J is TRBJ1-4 and V is TRBV6-5, with 7 bases fitting TRBD1. The J segment lost 7 bases and the V segment lost 0 bases, leaving 2 bases of the junction unmatched. The CDR3 length is 14 residues. The germline V gene has CDR1 MNHEY and CDR2 SVGAGI. As DNA, the CDR3 is TGTGCCAGCAGTTACTCGACAGGGTTTGAAAAACTGTTTTTT. This gives the protein CASSYSTGFEKLFF.

V gene TRBV7-9 combines with J gene TRBJ1-1; a possible D gene is TRBD1 (5 bases). Germline CDR1 is SEHNR and CDR2 is FQNEAQ (reference sequence). This CDR3 has 13 amino acids. V lost 3 bases and J 6 bases, leaving 11 bases between the germline ends. The CDR3 coding sequence is TGTGCCAGCAGCTTCCAACAAGGGGCTGAAGCTTTCTTT. This encodes CASSFQQGAEAFF.

The chain employs TRBV7-9 and TRBJ1-1, with D possibly matching TRBD1 (5 bases). The CDR3 runs 14 residues. Germline CDR1 and CDR2: SEHNR and FQNEAQ (reference sequence). V lost 3 bases, J lost 6 bases, and 14 bases lay in between. The CDR3 protein is CASSFDSRASEAFF. The DNA for the CDR3 is TGTGCCAGCAGCTTCGACAGCCGAGCGTCTGAAGCTTTCTTT.

This clone occurred a few times. The V and J genes are TRBV29-1 and TRBJ2-3; D is unclear. V lost 5 bases, J lost 5 bases, and 17 bases lay in between. There are 14 residues in the CDR3. Germline V gene sequence: CDR1 SQVTM, CDR2 ANQGSEA. The CDR3 DNA sequence: TGCAGCGTTATGGTGGTAGCCATCATAGATACGCAGTATTTT. Its translation is CSVMVVAIIDTQYF.

V and J are TRBV7-8 and TRBJ1-6, with D possibly matching TRBD1 (6 bases). From germline, CDR1 is SGHVS and CDR2 FQNEAQ. Trimming pared 6 bases from V and 1 base from J, leaving 10 bases between. The CDR3 totals 15 residues. The CDR3 protein is CASRQDRSYNSPLHF. Here the CDR3 DNA reads TGTGCCAGCAGACAAGACAGGTCCTATAATTCACCCCTCCACTTT.

The chain employs TRBV29-1 and TRBJ1-2; 8 bases match TRBD1. Germline CDR1 is SQVTM and CDR2 is ANQGSEA. The CDR3 extends over 13 amino acids. Losses at the gene ends were 5 bases for V and 6 bases for J; bases not matched to a gene: 8. The CDR3 region is CSVSNAGGDGYTF. The CDR3 DNA is TGCAGCGTTTCGAATGCAGGGGGCGATGGCTACACCTTC.

The V gene is TRBV5-4, the J gene TRBJ2-5; no firm D call. CDR3 length: 15 amino acids. Germline CDR1 and CDR2: SGHNT and YYREEE (reference sequence). V was clipped by 1 base and J by 2 bases, with 12 bases between them. The CDR3 sequence: CASSLRAEPQETQYF. CDR3 DNA sequence: TGTGCCAGCAGCTTGCGGGCGGAACCACAAGAGACCCAGTACTTC.

This clone was counted only a few times. The genes are TRBV29-1 and TRBJ2-4; TRBD1 is a possible D gene (5 bases). The CDR3 runs to 15 residues. Looked up from germline, CDR1 is SQVTM and CDR2 is ANQGSEA. Trimming shortened V by 2 bases and J by 0 bases, and 11 bases separated the two germline ends. The CDR3 bases are TGCAGCGTTGAACAGGGTTCTACAGCCAAAAACATTCAGTACTTC. It is translated as CSVEQGSTAKNIQYF.

This clone was seen once. The V call is TRBV5-1, the J call TRBJ2-2; D gene ambiguous. Germline CDR1 reads SGHRS; CDR2 reads YFSETQ. V was shortened by 0 bases and J by 4 bases, with 4 bases between the two germline ends. This CDR3 comprises 13 residues. Here the CDR3 reads CASSLDSTGELFF. CDR3 coding DNA: TGCGCCAGCAGCTTGGACAGCACCGGGGAGCTGTTTTTT.